This TCR beta chain was sequenced for a study of cytomegalovirus exposure and HLA in healthy donors. Study summary: The same platform as the approximately 730 first-cohort repertoires was used for the 120 validation repertoires, a later analysis reported.

The donors were members of the validation cohort, which comprised about 130 subjects and was separate from the first cohort of 666 subjects. About this clone: Its antigen remains unknown.

TCRdb's table, derived via immunoSEQ multiplex PCR, lists solely in-frame clones and lacks some. This table has about 140,000 clones, approximately 85% appearing once. The study, taken as a whole, reports: The dataset shows that most TCR sequences were rare, while some public TCRs occurred in many donors.

The ends were cut back, 4 bases at V and 4 bases at J, with 14 bases in the middle. The CDR3 spans 15 residues. Germline CDR1 is SGHTA and CDR2 is FQGNSA. The source material was PBMCs. V gene TRBV7-2 combines with J gene TRBJ1-5; tentative D call: TRBD1 (5 bases). The clonotype comes from a woman aged 25 to 45 in good health and CMV-seronegative. This CDR3 reads CASSSPGRQNQPQHF. The CDR3 nucleotides read TGTGCCAGCAGCTCCCCAGGGAGGCAAAATCAGCCCCAGCATTTT. Filled out from reference TRBV7-2 and TRBJ1-5, the complete variable domain reads GAGVSQSPSNKVTEKGKDVELRCDPISGHTALYWYRQSLGQGLEFLIYFQGNSAPDKSGLPSDRFSAERTGGSVSTLTIQRTQQEDSAVYLCASSSPGRQNQPQHFGDGTRLSIL.